The next 16 T cell receptor beta chains were all read from a single sample in a study of blood T cell repertoires in COVID-19. Produced via immunoSEQ multiplex PCR; TCRdb's table is partial and in-frame only. Of about 190,000 clones in the sample, just under 80% are singletons; the top ten hold 2.5% to 3.5%. Sequences were obtained from peripheral blood. The receptor source for this set is an elderly woman with active or convalescent COVID-19.

The V call is TRBV19, the J call TRBJ2-5; perhaps TRBD1 as D (6 bases). Germline CDR1 LNHDA, CDR2 SQIVND (reference sequence). This CDR3 contains 14 residues. Trimming stripped 5 bases from V and 5 bases from J, with 15 bases between. The CDR3 region is CASSYPDRGETQYF. The CDR3 DNA reads as TGTGCCAGTAGTTACCCGGACAGAGGGGAGACCCAGTACTTC.

The chain joins TRBV12-3 or TRBV12-4 to TRBJ1-3; D uncertain. The V and J ends lost 6 bases and 10 bases respectively, with 13 bases between them. This CDR3 spans 12 amino acids. This CDR3 is CASSSSSGTIYF. Written as DNA, the CDR3 is TGTGCCAGCAGCTCCTCGTCGGGGACCATATATTTT.

This clone was counted a single time. The CDR3 reads CASSGDDWGLTDTQYF. The DNA for the CDR3 is TGCGCCAGCAGCGGGGACGACTGGGGGCTCACAGATACGCAGTATTTT. The chain recombines TRBV5-1 with TRBJ2-3; D is perhaps TRBD1 (6 bases). The germline V gene encodes CDR1 SGHRS and CDR2 YFSETQ. This CDR3 is 16 amino acids long. The V end was cut by 4 bases, the J end by 2 bases, with 17 bases between.

As concerns this clone: The same CDR3 is also encoded by other DNA sequences in this sample. This rearrangement joins TRBV3-1 (or the pseudogene TRBV3-2) to TRBJ2-2, with D maybe TRBD2 (5 bases). Germline V gene sequence: CDR1 LGHDT, CDR2 YNNKEL (reference sequence). Trimming pared 2 bases from V and 6 bases from J, leaving 13 bases between. There are 15 residues in the CDR3. CDR3 sequence: CASSQSSGGPGELFF. Written as DNA, the CDR3 is TGTGCCAGCAGCCAATCCAGTGGAGGTCCCGGGGAGCTGTTTTTT.

The chain uses TRBV5-1 and TRBJ2-3; 11 bases line up with TRBD2. From germline, CDR1 is SGHRS and CDR2 YFSETQ. Trimming took 4 bases from V and 2 from J; bases not matched to a gene: 15. This CDR3 contains 19 residues. The CDR3 spells CASSPRGLAGGLNTDTQYF. CDR3 sequence (DNA): TGCGCCAGCAGCCCAAGAGGGCTAGCGGGGGGACTTAACACAGATACGCAGTATTTT.

The chain combines TRBV28 with TRBJ2-5; the match to TRBD1 covers 10 bases. The trim removed 2 bases at V and 6 bases at J, leaving 6 bases unmatched. The CDR3 is made up of 15 amino acids. Germline values: CDR1 MDHEN, CDR2 SYDVKM. The CDR3: CASSLLGDRGKTQYF. The CDR3 region has the DNA TGTGCCAGCAGTTTACTCGGGGACAGGGGAAAGACCCAGTACTTC.

The chain carries TRBV12-3 or TRBV12-4 and TRBJ2-3; maybe TRBD1 (5 bases). Trimming took 5 bases from V and 1 from J, leaving 7 bases between them. This CDR3 spans 13 amino acids. In nucleotides, the CDR3 is TGTGCCAGCAGTACAGGAGGCACAGATACGCAGTATTTT. Translation gives CASSTGGTDTQYF.

The V and J genes are TRBV5-4 and TRBJ2-2; TRBD1 is a possible D gene (6 bases). CDR3 length: 15 amino acids. CDR1 is SGHNT and CDR2 is YYREEE in the germline V gene (reference sequence). Trimming left V 3 bases short and J 4 bases short, with 13 bases between. CDR3 in amino acids: CASSSPDRITGELFF. The DNA for the CDR3 is TGTGCCAGCAGCTCCCCGGACAGAATCACCGGGGAGCTGTTTTTT.

This chain uses TRBV6-2 or TRBV6-3 with TRBJ2-5; weak D call: TRBD2 (5 bases). There are 17 residues in the CDR3. Germline V CDR1 and CDR2: MNHEY, SVGEGT. V was trimmed by 0 bases and J by 5 bases, leaving 19 bases between them. The CDR3 DNA follows: TGTGCCAGCAGTTACTCGAACGGAGCAGGAGGTTGGGAGACCCAGTACTTC. Its translation is CASSYSNGAGGWETQYF.

The rearrangement uses TRBV5-4 and TRBJ2-7; D is unresolved. This CDR3 comprises 14 residues. The V and J ends lost 0 bases and 0 bases respectively, with 7 bases between them. Germline values: CDR1 SGHNT, CDR2 YYREEE (reference sequence). This CDR3 is CASSLDGFSYEQYF. In nucleotides, the CDR3 is TGTGCCAGCAGCTTGGACGGTTTCTCCTACGAGCAGTACTTC.

This clone was counted once. The gene calls are TRBV4-1 and TRBJ1-4, with D perhaps TRBD1 (6 bases). This CDR3 contains 14 residues. Germline-derived CDR1 and CDR2 are MGHRA and YSYEKL. With 3 bases removed from V and 3 bases from J, the gap between germline ends came to 8 bases. The CDR3 bases are TGCGCCAGCAGCCAGGGGGCGGCTAATGAAAAACTGTTTTTT. Translated: CASSQGAANEKLFF.

The chain uses TRBV5-1 and TRBJ2-1, with a weak D call TRBD2 (5 bases). The germline V gene encodes CDR1 SGHRS and CDR2 YFSETQ. V was clipped by 2 bases and J by 0 bases, with 9 bases between them. This CDR3 has 15 amino acids. The CDR3 reads CASSLTSSSYNEQFF. For the CDR3, the DNA is TGCGCCAGCAGCTTAACTAGTAGCTCCTACAATGAGCAGTTCTTC.

Worth noting for this clone: The junction departs from the called germline gene at one end, perhaps through a read error. The chain recombines TRBV5-6 with TRBJ1-1; the D gene is possibly TRBD1 (6 bases). The CDR3 runs 14 residues. Germline-derived CDR1 and CDR2 are SGHDT and YYEEEE. CDR3: CASSLDRRGTEAFF. CDR3 in DNA: TGTGCCAGCAGTTTGGACAGAAGGGGAACTGAAGCTTTCTTT. The entire variable domain, with the rest obtained from reference TRBV5-6 and TRBJ1-1, is as follows: DAGVTQSPTHLIKTRGQQVTLRCSPKSGHDTVSWYQQALGQGPQFIFQYYEEEERQRGNFPDRFSGHQFPNYSSELNVNALLLGDSALYLCASSLDRRGTEAFFGQGTRLTVV.

This clone was counted a few times. CDR3 DNA: TGCAGCGTTGCCATGGACAGGGGGAACACTGAAGCTTTCTTT. It codes for CSVAMDRGNTEAFF. The V and J genes are TRBV29-1 and TRBJ1-1; 9 nucleotides line up with TRBD1. Germline lookup yields CDR1 SQVTM and CDR2 ANQGSEA. The CDR3 length is 14 residues. Trimming cost V 4 bases and J 1 base; bases outside gene matches: 4.

The chain combines TRBV28 with TRBJ2-1, with D maybe TRBD1 (6 bases). This CDR3 comprises 14 residues. Germline V gene sequence: CDR1 MDHEN, CDR2 SYDVKM. V was cut by 5 bases and J by 8 bases, with 16 bases left in between. DNA of the CDR3: TGTGCCAGCAGTCCAGGGGTCACTGGTTATGAGCAGTTCTTC. Translation: CASSPGVTGYEQFF.

This rearrangement joins TRBV14 to TRBJ1-1; D is unresolved. The CDR3 extends over 16 amino acids. The V gene lost 0 bases and the J gene lost 4 bases, with 15 bases spanning the gap. Per the germline V gene, CDR1 is SGHDN and CDR2 is FVKESK. The CDR3 coding sequence is TGTGCCAGCAGCCAAGATCGGGGAAGCTCCCCCACTGAAGCTTTCTTT. Amino acid sequence: CASSQDRGSSPTEAFF.